This is a list of T cell receptor beta chains from one sample in a study of radiotherapy plus CTLA-4 blockade in lung cancer. TCRdb's copy holds only in-frame clones and misses some; the assay was immunoSEQ multiplex PCR. The data contain roughly 40,000 clones, just under 80% of them singletons. The sample was peripheral blood, taken from a patient treated with radiotherapy plus ipilimumab. Receptors were obtained from a human donor with non-small cell lung cancer that progressed on radiotherapy plus ipilimumab. The CDR3 runs from the conserved cysteine through the conserved F or W. A D gene is named only where the DNA matches it firmly. Expanded clones are given a class, and other clones once, few, many or no size at all.

size: -
D: -
J: TRBJ1-6
length: 16
V: TRBV27
CDR3: CASSQPPGSSNSPLHF
DNA: TGTGCCAGCAGTCAGCCCCCAGGGTCCAGTAATTCACCCCTCCACTTT

size: -
D: -
J: TRBJ1-2
length: 12
V: TRBV11-1
CDR3: CASSPGFSGYTF
DNA: TGTGCCAGCAGCCCTGGGTTTAGCGGCTACACCTTC

size: -
D: -
J: TRBJ2-6
length: 17
V: TRBV5-1
CDR3: CASSLAGGVLGANVLTF
DNA: TGCGCCAGCAGCTTGGCCGGCGGTGTGCTCGGGGCCAACGTCCTGACTTTC

size: -
D: -
J: TRBJ1-6
length: 19
V: TRBV2
CDR3: CASQTQDRSQRLLPSPLHF
DNA: TGTGCCAGCCAGACTCAAGACAGGTCGCAAAGACTTCTTCCTTCACCCCTCCACTTT

size: -
D: TRBD2
J: TRBJ2-3
length: 13
V: TRBV10-3
CDR3: CAIPAGAGDTQYF
DNA: TGTGCCATCCCAGCGGGGGCGGGAGATACGCAGTATTTT

size: -
D: TRBD1
J: TRBJ2-5
length: 17
V: TRBV14
CDR3: CASSQKSWTGVTETQYF
DNA: TGTGCCAGCAGCCAGAAATCATGGACAGGGGTAACAGAGACCCAGTACTTC

size: -
D: TRBD1
J: TRBJ1-1
length: 15
V: TRBV10-3
CDR3: CAISKQGLAGTEAFF
DNA: TGTGCCATCAGCAAACAGGGGTTAGCAGGCACTGAAGCTTTCTTT

size: -
D: TRBD1
J: TRBJ1-1
length: 16
V: TRBV4-1
CDR3: CASSRGTGGKDTEAFF
DNA: TGCGCCAGCAGCCGCGGGACAGGGGGTAAGGACACTGAAGCTTTCTTT

size: -
D: -
J: TRBJ1-2
length: 13
V: TRBV27
CDR3: CASSQTVGYGYTF
DNA: TGTGCCAGCAGTCAGACAGTCGGCTATGGCTACACCTTC

size: once
D: -
J: TRBJ2-5
length: 14
V: TRBV10-3
CDR3: CAISEQGLQGTQYF
DNA: TGTGCCATCAGTGAGCAGGGGCTGCAAGGAACCCAGTACTTC

size: -
D: -
J: TRBJ1-1
length: 14
V: TRBV6-4
CDR3: CASSMRGGGTEAFF
DNA: TGTGCCAGCAGTATGAGAGGTGGAGGGACTGAAGCTTTCTTT

size: -
D: -
J: TRBJ1-6
length: 13
V: TRBV19
CDR3: CGSRGGDNSPLHF
DNA: TGTGGGTCCAGGGGTGGGGATAATTCACCCCTCCACTTT

size: -
D: -
J: TRBJ1-4
length: 15
V: TRBV6-1
CDR3: CASSGQGSTSEKLFF
DNA: TGTGCCAGCAGTGGGCAGGGCAGTACCTCTGAAAAACTGTTTTTT

size: -
D: -
J: TRBJ1-1
length: 14
V: TRBV5-1
CDR3: CASSLMRANTEAFF
DNA: TGCGCCAGCAGCTTGATGAGGGCGAACACTGAAGCTTTCTTT

size: once
D: TRBD1
J: TRBJ2-1
length: 15
V: TRBV10-3
CDR3: CAISERPGTGLEQFF
DNA: TGTGCCATCAGTGAACGTCCCGGGACAGGGCTTGAGCAGTTCTTC

size: -
D: TRBD1
J: TRBJ2-7
length: 15
V: TRBV6-5
CDR3: CASSYSGTGGLEQYF
DNA: TGTGCCAGCAGTTACTCGGGGACAGGGGGTCTCGAGCAGTACTTC

size: -
D: -
J: TRBJ1-1
length: 18
V: TRBV9
CDR3: CASSVGGGAQGMNTEAFF
DNA: TGTGCCAGCAGCGTAGGGGGAGGGGCCCAAGGGATGAACACTGAAGCTTTCTTT

size: -
D: -
J: TRBJ1-6
length: 15
V: TRBV10-3
CDR3: CAISDPGRDNSPLHF
DNA: TGTGCCATCAGCGACCCAGGGAGGGATAATTCACCCCTCCACTTT

size: -
D: -
J: TRBJ1-5
length: 16
V: TRBV27
CDR3: CASSPTAYAVYQPQHF
DNA: TGTGCCAGCAGTCCCACGGCCTACGCGGTTTATCAGCCCCAGCATTTT

size: -
D: -
J: TRBJ2-2
length: 13
V: TRBV7-9
CDR3: CATTPTSFGELFF
DNA: TGTGCCACCACCCCCACTTCGTTCGGGGAGCTGTTTTTT

size: -
D: -
J: TRBJ2-2
length: 13
V: TRBV4-2
CDR3: CASSSTRGGELFF
DNA: TGTGCCAGCAGCTCGACACGGGGCGGGGAGCTGTTTTTT

size: -
D: TRBD2
J: TRBJ2-7
length: 19
V: TRBV6-1
CDR3: CASSERGGPSGGFSYEQYF
DNA: TGTGCCAGCAGTGAAAGGGGCGGGCCTAGCGGGGGGTTTAGTTACGAGCAGTACTTC

size: -
D: TRBD2
J: TRBJ2-2
length: 16
V: TRBV7-2
CDR3: CASSSTSGGPTGELFF
DNA: TGTGCCAGCAGCTCTACTAGCGGGGGGCCAACCGGGGAGCTGTTTTTT

size: -
D: -
J: TRBJ1-1
length: 13
V: TRBV18
CDR3: CASSLGVNTEAFF
DNA: TGTGCCAGCTCGCTGGGAGTGAACACTGAAGCTTTCTTT

size: -
D: TRBD1
J: TRBJ2-7
length: 15
V: TRBV13
CDR3: CASKLGQVRAYEQYF
DNA: TGTGCCAGTAAACTCGGACAGGTTCGGGCCTACGAGCAGTACTTC

size: -
D: -
J: TRBJ2-1
length: 15
V: TRBV5-1
CDR3: CASSLADPRVDEQFF
DNA: TGCGCCAGCAGCTTGGCCGACCCGAGGGTCGATGAGCAGTTCTTC

size: once
D: -
J: TRBJ1-1
length: 11
V: TRBV20-1
CDR3: CSAKDSTEAFF
DNA: TGCAGTGCTAAGGACAGCACTGAAGCTTTCTTT

size: -
D: TRBD1
J: TRBJ2-2
length: 16
V: TRBV5-1
CDR3: CASSLEPGQGTGELFF
DNA: TGCGCCAGCAGCTTAGAACCGGGACAGGGAACCGGGGAGCTGTTTTTT

size: few
D: -
J: TRBJ2-2
length: 13
V: TRBV5-6
CDR3: CASSFAGTGELFF
DNA: TGTGCCAGCAGCTTTGCGGGGACCGGGGAGCTGTTTTTT